These T cell receptor beta chains were read from a single sample in a study of blood T cell repertoires in COVID-19. The method was immunoSEQ multiplex PCR; TCRdb's version includes in-frame clones alone and lacks a portion of them. This table holds about 170,000 clones, roughly 80% found once. Sequencing was carried out using peripheral blood. The receptors here all came from a man between 65 and 80 years old with acute or convalescent COVID-19. Each CDR3 is given without its conserved first and last residue. Some rows mark clone size as missing; the rest say once, few, many or name a class of expanded clone.

j_call | clone_size | v_call | cdr3_aa
TRBJ2-7 | few | TRBV27 | ASKSGGDYEQY
TRBJ2-3 | . | TRBV5-4 | ASGLAGDTQY
TRBJ2-3 | . | TRBV11-3 | ASSPTGGSLTDTQY
TRBJ2-5 | . | TRBV7-6 | ASSIGLAGGEETQY
TRBJ2-5 | . | TRBV9 | ASSAGQGWGETQY
TRBJ2-2 | . | TRBV5-1 | ASSGGQPVTGELF
TRBJ1-1 | . | TRBV19 | ASSIFRTANTEAF
TRBJ1-1 | few | TRBV6-5 | ASRQTGGGSEAF
TRBJ2-7 | . | TRBV18 | ASSPRDTNYEQY
TRBJ1-6 | . | TRBV18 | ASSRQGNNSPLH
TRBJ2-1 | . | TRBV5-8 | ASSLGTTFHPPNEQF
TRBJ2-3 | . | TRBV28 | ASILGGGNTDTQY
TRBJ2-3 | . | TRBV12-2 | ASRLNSTGLAGGITDTQY
TRBJ1-2 | . | TRBV5-1 | ASSLDQISGYT
TRBJ2-5 | . | TRBV30 | AWSRTRYQETQY
TRBJ1-4 | . | TRBV2 | ASIETGRRPNEKLF
TRBJ1-1 | . | TRBV5-1 | ASRREGSEAF
TRBJ1-5 | . | TRBV6-1 | ASSEGAGGGQPQH
TRBJ1-4 | few | TRBV12-3/TRBV12-4 | ASSSGANEKLF
TRBJ1-1 | . | TRBV9 | ASGRGDTVFTEAF
TRBJ2-1 | . | TRBV7-9 | ASSPSTGPNEQF
TRBJ2-2 | many | TRBV11-3 | ASSPRTGRTGELF
TRBJ1-1 | . | TRBV2 | ASSGDITEAF
TRBJ2-5 | few | TRBV2 | ASSAVRGQETQY
TRBJ2-7 | many | TRBV25-1 | ASSKAGTGGRMY
TRBJ2-5 | . | TRBV3-1/TRBV3-2 | ASSQSQGLQETQY